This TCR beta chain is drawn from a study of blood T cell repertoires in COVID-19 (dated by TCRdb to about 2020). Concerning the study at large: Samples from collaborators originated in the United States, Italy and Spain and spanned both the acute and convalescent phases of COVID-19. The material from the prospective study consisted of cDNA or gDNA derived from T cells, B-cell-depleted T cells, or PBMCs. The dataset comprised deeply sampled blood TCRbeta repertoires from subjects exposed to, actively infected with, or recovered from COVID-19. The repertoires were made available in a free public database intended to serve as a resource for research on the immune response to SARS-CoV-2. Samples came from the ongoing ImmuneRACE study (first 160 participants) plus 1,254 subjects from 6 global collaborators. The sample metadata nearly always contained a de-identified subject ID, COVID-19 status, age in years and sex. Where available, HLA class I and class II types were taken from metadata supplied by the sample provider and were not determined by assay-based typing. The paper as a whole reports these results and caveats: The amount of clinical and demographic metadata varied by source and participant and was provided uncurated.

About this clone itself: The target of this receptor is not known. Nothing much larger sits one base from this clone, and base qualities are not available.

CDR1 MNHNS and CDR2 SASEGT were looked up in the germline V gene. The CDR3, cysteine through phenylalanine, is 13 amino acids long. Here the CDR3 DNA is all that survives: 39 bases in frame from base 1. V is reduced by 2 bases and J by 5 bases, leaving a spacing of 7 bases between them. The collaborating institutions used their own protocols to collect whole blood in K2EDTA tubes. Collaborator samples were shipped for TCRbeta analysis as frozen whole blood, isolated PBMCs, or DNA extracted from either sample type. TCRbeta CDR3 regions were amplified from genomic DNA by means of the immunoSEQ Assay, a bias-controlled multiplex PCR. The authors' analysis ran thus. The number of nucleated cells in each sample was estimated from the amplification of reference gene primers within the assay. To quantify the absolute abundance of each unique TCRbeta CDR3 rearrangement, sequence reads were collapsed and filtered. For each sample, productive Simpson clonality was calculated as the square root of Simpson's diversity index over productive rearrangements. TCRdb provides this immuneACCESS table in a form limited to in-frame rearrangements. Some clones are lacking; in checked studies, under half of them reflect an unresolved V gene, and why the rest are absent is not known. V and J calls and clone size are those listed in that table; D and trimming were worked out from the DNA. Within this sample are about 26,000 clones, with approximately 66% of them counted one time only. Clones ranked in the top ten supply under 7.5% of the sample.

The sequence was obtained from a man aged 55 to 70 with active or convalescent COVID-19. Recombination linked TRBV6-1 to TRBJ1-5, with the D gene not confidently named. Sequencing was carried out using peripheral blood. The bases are TGTGCCAGCAGTGAAATACAGTATCAGCCCCAGCATTTT. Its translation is CASSEIQYQPQHF.